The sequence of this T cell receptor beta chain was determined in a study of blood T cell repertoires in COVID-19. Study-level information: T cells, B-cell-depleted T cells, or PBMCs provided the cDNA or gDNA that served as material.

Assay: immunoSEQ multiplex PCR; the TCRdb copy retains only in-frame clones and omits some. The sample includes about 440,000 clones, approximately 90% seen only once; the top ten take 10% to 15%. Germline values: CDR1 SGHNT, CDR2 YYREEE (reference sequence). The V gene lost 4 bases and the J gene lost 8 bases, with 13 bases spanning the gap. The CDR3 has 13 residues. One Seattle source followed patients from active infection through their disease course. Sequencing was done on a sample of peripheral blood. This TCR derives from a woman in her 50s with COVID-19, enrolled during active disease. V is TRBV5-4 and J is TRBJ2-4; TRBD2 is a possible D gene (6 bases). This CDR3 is CASSPPGGDIQYF. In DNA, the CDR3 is TGTGCCAGCAGCCCTCCCGGAGGGGACATTCAGTACTTC.